This T cell receptor (beta chain) was sequenced in a study of T cells in Graves' hyperthyroidism and ophthalmopathy. Inclusion characteristics of ophthalmopathy patients comprised a Clinical Activity Score of at least 3, a NOSPECS grade of at least 4, and duration under 3 months. The V and J ends lost 5 bases and 7 bases, in that order; junction bases with no gene match: 5. Germline V gives CDR1 MNHEY, CDR2 SMNVEV (reference sequence). The CDR3 consists of 15 residues. Using RNA transcripts as the source, TCR beta CDR3 regions were amplified. The HTBI set primed first-round TCR CDR3 RT-PCR. A single record per CDR3 protein comes from TCRdb applying MiXCR to the multiplex PCR reads. This sample has about 640,000 distinct CDR3 sequences, with under 25% found just once.

This clonotype was obtained from a man aged 25 to 45 with Graves' ophthalmopathy. The J gene is TRBJ2-3, the V gene TRBV27; 14 bases are a match to TRBD2. Sequencing input: blood. Here the CDR3 reads CASSRLAGGSNTQYF. The CDR3 DNA reads TGTGCCAGCAGTCGACTAGCGGGAGGGAGTAATACGCAGTATTTT.